The 30 T cell receptor beta chains in this list originate from one sample, sequenced in a study of shared clonotypes between healthy human individuals. This table comes from immunoSEQ multiplex PCR, and its TCRdb copy is limited to in-frame clones, with some not included. This sample has nearly 1,000,000 clones, with more than 75% found just once. Material: memory CD4+ T cells sorted from blood. As to subset: CD45RA-negative fraction. All receptors come from a man younger than 30 in good health.

The genes are TRBV27 and TRBJ2-7; 11 positions agree with TRBD2. CDR3 length: 15 amino acids. Germline-derived CDR1 and CDR2 are MNHEY and SMNVEV (reference sequence). Losses at the gene ends were 4 bases for V and 4 bases for J; bases not matched to a gene: 6. The CDR3 nucleotides are TGTGCCAGCAGTTCTACTAGCGGGAGAATGTACGAGCAGTACTTC. Its translation is CASSSTSGRMYEQYF.

This chain links TRBV7-9 with TRBJ1-2; D is unclear. Per the germline V gene, CDR1 is SEHNR and CDR2 is FQNEAQ (reference sequence). V dropped 4 bases and J dropped 6 bases, with 18 bases sitting between them. The CDR3 spans 15 residues. CDR3 sequence: CASSSTGRQTDGYTF. Here the CDR3 DNA reads TGTGCCAGCAGCTCCACTGGGAGGCAGACTGATGGCTACACCTTC. Full variable domain (remainder filled in from reference TRBV7-9 and TRBJ1-2): DTGVSQNPRHKITKRGQNVTFRCDPISEHNRLYWYRQTLGQGPEFLTYFQNEAQLEKSRLLSDRFSAERPKGSFSTLEIQRTEQGDSAMYLCASSSTGRQTDGYTFGSGTRLTVV.

The chain recombines TRBV29-1 with TRBJ2-7; 7 bases fit TRBD1. The CDR3 runs to 13 residues. Germline values: CDR1 SQVTM, CDR2 ANQGSEA. With V trimmed by 7 bases and J by 4 bases, 10 bases remained unmatched. DNA for the CDR3: TGCAGCGCGTGCCGCGACAGGGAGTACGAGCAGTACTTC. Translated, it gives CSACRDREYEQYF.

Of note for this clone: Other DNA sequences in this specimen translate into the identical CDR3. The rearrangement uses TRBV6-5 and TRBJ1-1; D uncertain. V was shortened by 6 bases and J by 2 bases, with 10 bases between the two germline ends. CDR1 is MNHEY, CDR2 SVGAGI, per germline. The CDR3 length is 13 residues. The DNA for the CDR3 is TGTGCCAGCAGCCGTGGGAGAAACACTGAAGCTTTCTTT. It translates to CASSRGRNTEAFF.

A remark on this clone: The sample has other DNA sequences that encode this CDR3 too. The CDR3 sequence: CASSLDGVGGYTF. CDR3 in DNA: TGTGCCAGCAGCTTGGACGGGGTAGGTGGCTACACCTTC. The rearrangement joins TRBV5-4 to TRBJ1-2; D is ambiguous. Germline CDR1 reads SGHNT; CDR2 reads YYREEE (reference sequence). The CDR3 consists of 13 residues. With 0 bases removed from V and 7 bases from J, the gap between germline ends came to 10 bases.

The chain couples TRBV28 to TRBJ1-2; possibly TRBD1 for D (5 bases). Deletions cut 4 bases from V and 4 bases from J, with 7 bases between. The CDR3 has 12 residues. Germline V lookup: CDR1 MDHEN, CDR2 SYDVKM. CDR3 sequence reads: CASSSGVYGYTF. The CDR3 DNA is TGTGCCAGCAGTTCGGGGGTCTATGGCTACACCTTC.

This clone occurred a few times. This chain uses TRBV2 with TRBJ1-4; 11 bases align to TRBD1. This CDR3 spans 15 amino acids. Germline V gene data show CDR1 as SNHLY and CDR2 as FYNNEI. V trimming: 2 bases; J trimming: 8 bases; junction bases outside the gene matches: 4. The CDR3 is CASSETGTGGEKLFF. The CDR3 DNA reads TGTGCCAGCAGTGAAACCGGGACAGGGGGGGAAAAACTGTTTTTT.

The sample holds one count of this clone. The chain has TRBV5-6 and TRBJ2-7; D ambiguous. Between the trimmed V and J ends, which lost 2 bases and 1 base, there was a span of 10 bases. The CDR3 loop spans 14 amino acids. Germline-derived CDR1 and CDR2 are SGHDT and YYEEEE. The CDR3 region is CASSLRWNSYEQYF. DNA for the CDR3: TGTGCCAGCAGCTTAAGGTGGAATTCCTACGAGCAGTACTTC.

This clone has at least ten counts. The chain couples TRBV2 to TRBJ1-1, with a weak D call TRBD1 (5 bases). This CDR3 comprises 13 residues. V lost 7 bases and J 4 bases, leaving 13 bases between the germline ends. Germline CDR1 and CDR2: SNHLY and FYNNEI. The chain's CDR3 is CASTPQGFTEAFF. CDR3 coding DNA: TGTGCCAGCACCCCCCAGGGTTTCACTGAAGCTTTCTTT.

The chain couples TRBV5-1 to TRBJ1-4, with no clear D. The length of the CDR3 is 15 residues. V lost 1 base to trimming and J lost 8 bases, with 15 bases between them. Looked up from germline, CDR1 is SGHRS and CDR2 is YFSETQ. This CDR3 reads CASSLWGKAEEKLFF. DNA for the CDR3: TGCGCCAGCAGCTTGTGGGGTAAGGCTGAAGAAAAACTGTTTTTT.

The chain uses TRBV5-6 and TRBJ2-5, with a tentative D call TRBD1 (5 bases). The V end lost 2 bases, the J end lost 2 bases, and 16 bases lay between the germline ends. CDR3 length: 16 residues. Looked up from germline, CDR1 is SGHDT and CDR2 is YYEEEE. As DNA, the CDR3 is TGTGCCAGCAGCTTAACCCTCGAAGACAGACAAGAGACCCAGTACTTC. Translation: CASSLTLEDRQETQYF. Filled out from reference TRBV5-6 and TRBJ2-5, the complete variable domain reads DAGVTQSPTHLIKTRGQQVTLRCSPKSGHDTVSWYQQALGQGPQFIFQYYEEEERQRGNFPDRFSGHQFPNYSSELNVNALLLGDSALYLCASSLTLEDRQETQYFGPGTRLLVL.

CDR3 sequence (DNA): TGTGCCAGCAGCTCACTGACAGGGGGAAAGTACGAGCAGTACTTC. It encodes CASSSLTGGKYEQYF. This chain connects TRBV7-8 to TRBJ2-7, with 9 bases identical to TRBD1. Trimming at V came to 4 bases and at J to 4 bases, leaving 8 bases not matched to a gene. CDR3 size: 15 residues. The germline gives CDR1 SGHVS, CDR2 FQNEAQ.

This chain uses TRBV10-3 with TRBJ2-7; possible D gene TRBD1, 6 bases. The V and J ends lost 0 bases and 4 bases respectively, with 13 bases between them. CDR1 and CDR2 from the germline V gene are ENHRY and SYGVKD. This CDR3 is built from 15 residues. The CDR3 protein is CAISESKHRVYEQYF. DNA of the CDR3: TGTGCCATCAGTGAGTCGAAGCACAGGGTATACGAGCAGTACTTC.

V usage is TRBV9 and J usage is TRBJ2-1; 8 bases align to TRBD2. Trimming at V came to 4 bases and at J to 4 bases, leaving 10 bases not matched to a gene. This CDR3 has 16 amino acids. Germline lookup yields CDR1 SGDLS and CDR2 YYNGEE. The CDR3 loop reads CASSSQGRGEYNEQFF. The CDR3 bases are TGTGCCAGCAGCTCCCAGGGGCGGGGGGAGTACAATGAGCAGTTCTTC. Full variable domain (missing parts from reference TRBV9 and TRBJ2-1): DSGVTQTPKHLITATGQRVTLRCSPRSGDLSVYWYQQSLDQGLQFLIQYYNGEERAKGNILERFSAQQFPDLHSELNLSSLELGDSALYFCASSSQGRGEYNEQFFGPGTRLTVL.

The V call is TRBV19, the J call TRBJ1-2, with D perhaps TRBD1 (5 bases). The CDR3 sequence is 12 residues long. The germline V gene encodes CDR1 LNHDA and CDR2 SQIVND (reference sequence). V lost 7 bases to trimming and J lost 6 bases, with 12 bases between them. The CDR3, as DNA: TGTGCCAGTACCACCAGGGCGGATGGCTACACCTTC. Its translation is CASTTRADGYTF. The whole variable domain, filled in from reference TRBV19 and TRBJ1-2, reads DGGITQSPKYLFRKEGQNVTLSCEQNLNHDAMYWYRQDPGQGLRLIYYSQIVNDFQKGDIAEGYSVSREKKESFPLTVTSAQKNPTAFYLCASTTRADGYTFGSGTRLTVV.

The V call is TRBV27, the J call TRBJ2-5; D is unresolved. V lost 4 bases, J lost 2 bases, and 17 bases lay in between. Per the germline V gene, CDR1 is MNHEY and CDR2 is SMNVEV (reference sequence). This CDR3 is built from 16 residues. Written as DNA, the CDR3 is TGTGCCAGCAGTTCAAACAACGTTCTGTTACAAGAGACCCAGTACTTC. It codes for CASSSNNVLLQETQYF.

The gene calls are TRBV30 and TRBJ2-1, with 12 bases that match TRBD2. The germline gives CDR1 GTSNPN, CDR2 SVGIG (reference sequence). Trimming took 7 bases from V and 6 from J; bases not matched to a gene: 4. The CDR3 runs to 13 residues. CDR3 DNA: TGTGCCTCCCTAGCGGGGGGGAGCAATGAGCAGTTCTTC. Protein sequence: CASLAGGSNEQFF. The complete variable domain, with remaining parts taken from reference TRBV30 and TRBJ2-1, reads SQTIHQWPATLVQPVGSPLSLECTVEGTSNPNLYWYRQAAGRGLQLLFYSVGIGQISSEVPQNLSASRPQDRQFILSSKKLLLSDSGFYLCASLAGGSNEQFFGPGTRLTVL.

This chain joins TRBV10-3 and TRBJ1-5; 7 nucleotides align to TRBD1. This CDR3 comprises 14 residues. The V gene's germline CDR1 is ENHRY and CDR2 SYGVKD. J was trimmed by 4 bases and V by 4 bases; bases with no gene match: 4. In DNA form, the CDR3 reads TGTGCCATCAGTGCACCGGGACAGAATCAGCCCCAGCATTTT. Translated, it gives CAISAPGQNQPQHF.

A remark on this clone: At one boundary the junction diverges from the germline segment, which might be a read error. The chain couples TRBV7-8 to TRBJ1-2; D possibly corresponds to TRBD1 (5 bases). There are 14 residues in the CDR3. Looked up from germline, CDR1 is SGHVS and CDR2 is FQNEAQ. As DNA, the CDR3 is TGTGCCAGCAGCTTTGACAGTTCACTGGGTGGCTGCACCTTC. Its protein is CASSFDSSLGGCTF.

This clone was detected once. The gene calls are TRBV2 and TRBJ2-1; D possibly uses TRBD1 or TRBD2 (5 bases each). Looked up from germline, CDR1 is SNHLY and CDR2 is FYNNEI. CDR3 length: 14 amino acids. V was cut by 6 bases and J by 7 bases, with 16 bases left in between. The CDR3: CASRTGLSRNEQFF. The CDR3 region has the DNA TGTGCCAGCAGGACGGGGCTATCACGGAATGAGCAGTTCTTC.

This chain links TRBV5-1 with TRBJ1-3, with TRBD1 matching 9 bases. The germline CDR1 and CDR2 sequences are SGHRS and YFSETQ. Germline trimming cut 5 bases from V and 0 bases from J; bases unmatched to any gene: 6. This CDR3 spans 16 amino acids. The CDR3 DNA follows: TGCGCCAGCAGGGGACAGGGAGTACCCTCTGGAAACACCATATATTTT. This codes for CASRGQGVPSGNTIYF.

This chain uses TRBV6-5 with TRBJ1-2, with a tentative D call TRBD1 (5 bases). This CDR3 is 13 amino acids long. CDR1 is MNHEY and CDR2 is SVGAGI in the germline V gene. V was shortened by 5 bases and J by 2 bases, with 9 bases between the two germline ends. In DNA, the CDR3 is TGTGCCAGCAGTCTCCGACAGAACTATGGCTACACCTTC. This gives the protein CASSLRQNYGYTF.

This sequence joins TRBV7-2 and TRBJ2-3; D is uncertain. The CDR3 extends over 13 amino acids. The germline V gene encodes CDR1 SGHTA and CDR2 FQGNSA. The V end lost 2 bases, the J end lost 0 bases, and 3 bases lay between the germline ends. The CDR3 DNA reads TGTGCCAGCAGCTTACAGAGCACAGATACGCAGTATTTT. Protein sequence: CASSLQSTDTQYF.

V gene TRBV4-1 combines with J gene TRBJ2-5; TRBD2 might be the D (5 bases). Trimming stripped 0 bases from V and 5 bases from J, with 16 bases between. Germline CDR1 MGHRA, CDR2 YSYEKL. The CDR3 has 16 amino acids. CDR3 bases: TGCGCCAGCAGCCAAGACGGCTCCCGGGAAAGGGAGACCCAGTACTTC. Translation: CASSQDGSRERETQYF.

This chain uses TRBV19 with TRBJ1-1, with D unresolved. The CDR3 totals 13 residues. V was cut by 1 base and J by 6 bases, with 9 bases left in between. Germline CDR1 is LNHDA and CDR2 is SQIVND (reference sequence). The CDR3 nucleotides read TGTGCCAGTAGTATAGCACAATCGGCTGAAGCTTTCTTT. Translated, it gives CASSIAQSAEAFF.

The V call is TRBV6-5, the J call TRBJ1-2, with D tentatively TRBD1 (6 bases). CDR3 length: 14 residues. CDR1 and CDR2 (germline): MNHEY, SVGAGI. Trimming removed 6 bases from V and 8 bases from J, with 19 bases in between. The DNA for the CDR3 is TGTGCCAGCAGAGATACAGGGATAAGTCGCGGCTACACCTTC. This gives the protein CASRDTGISRGYTF.

V and J are TRBV5-8 and TRBJ2-2; TRBD1 aligns across 8 bases. From germline, CDR1 is SGHTS and CDR2 YDEGEE. The CDR3 is 15 residues long. After removal of 2 bases from V and 5 bases from J, the junction contained 5 bases not matched to a gene. The CDR3 reads CASSFRTGLTGELFF. CDR3 sequence (DNA): TGTGCCAGCAGCTTTAGGACAGGGTTAACCGGGGAGCTGTTTTTT.

V gene TRBV2 combines with J gene TRBJ2-2; D might be TRBD1 (5 bases). Trimming took off 6 bases at V and 0 bases at J, with 11 bases between the two ends. The CDR3 runs to 15 residues. Germline assignment: CDR1 SNHLY and CDR2 FYNNEI. In DNA, the CDR3 is TGTGCCAGCAGCTACAGGTCCACGAACACCGGGGAGCTGTTTTTT. This codes for CASSYRSTNTGELFF.

This chain's CDR3 is CAWSVGQQDTQYF. CDR3 DNA sequence: TGTGCCTGGAGTGTTGGTCAGCAAGATACGCAGTATTTT. The genes are TRBV30 and TRBJ2-3, with D unresolved. The CDR3 sequence is 13 residues long. Per the germline V gene, CDR1 is GTSNPN and CDR2 is SVGIG (reference sequence). V lost 0 bases and J lost 5, with 9 bases in between. Full variable domain (remainder filled in from reference TRBV30 and TRBJ2-3): SQTIHQWPATLVQPVGSPLSLECTVEGTSNPNLYWYRQAAGRGLQLLFYSVGIGQISSEVPQNLSASRPQDRQFILSSKKLLLSDSGFYLCAWSVGQQDTQYFGPGTRLTVL.

The count of this clone is one. Other DNA sequences in this specimen translate into the identical CDR3. This chain uses TRBV11-2 with TRBJ2-7, with unresolved D. Deletions cut 1 base from V and 7 bases from J, with 8 bases between. Germline-derived CDR1 and CDR2 are SGHAT and FQNNGV. The CDR3 consists of 12 residues. The CDR3 spells CASSLGTSEQYF. Here the CDR3 DNA reads TGTGCCAGCAGCTTAGGCACGTCGGAGCAGTACTTC.